This TCR beta chain was recovered during a study of CD8 T cells in Susac syndrome. On the study more broadly: Among the Susac syndrome patients who underwent sequencing, about 6 had clinically active disease, while about 8 of them were in remission. Study conclusions and caveats: The authors found no clonal expansion in Susac syndrome CD4+ T cell repertoires. TCR sequencing and HLA analysis covered a relatively small number of individuals.

V was trimmed by 3 bases and J by 6 bases, leaving 12 bases between them. The CDR3 runs 13 residues. Per the germline V gene, CDR1 is ENHRY and CDR2 is SYGVKD. Reverse transcription of roughly 0.45 to 1 ug RNA was performed with random hexamers. TCRdb re-analysed the immunoSEQ multiplex PCR reads in MiXCR, keeping a single row per CDR3 protein. The table lists approximately 210,000 distinct CDR3 sequences, 94% of them singletons, with around 0.15% in the top ten. As for this clonotype: As yet, its antigen is unknown.

The sequence was obtained from a human donor with Susac syndrome. The sample comprised CD4+ T cells from PBMCs. The rearrangement joins TRBV10-3 to TRBJ2-7, with D possibly matching TRBD1 (6 bases). This chain's CDR3 is CAISDNRDLEQYF. For the CDR3, the DNA is TGTGCCATCAGTGACAACAGGGATCTCGAGCAGTACTTC.